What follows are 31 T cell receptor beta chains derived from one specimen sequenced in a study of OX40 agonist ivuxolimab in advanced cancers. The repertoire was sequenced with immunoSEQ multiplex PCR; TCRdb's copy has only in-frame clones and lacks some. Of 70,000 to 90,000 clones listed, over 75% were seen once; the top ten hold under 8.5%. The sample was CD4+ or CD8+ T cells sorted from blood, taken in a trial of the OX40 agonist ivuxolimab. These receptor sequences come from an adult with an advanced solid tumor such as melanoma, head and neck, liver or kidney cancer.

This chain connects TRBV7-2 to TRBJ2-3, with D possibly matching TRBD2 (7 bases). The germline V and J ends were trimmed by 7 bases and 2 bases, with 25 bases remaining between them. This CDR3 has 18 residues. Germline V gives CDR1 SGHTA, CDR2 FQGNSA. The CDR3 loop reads CASTDLYGGQGLTDTQYF. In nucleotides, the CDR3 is TGTGCCAGCACCGACCTATACGGGGGGCAGGGTCTCACAGATACGCAGTATTTT.

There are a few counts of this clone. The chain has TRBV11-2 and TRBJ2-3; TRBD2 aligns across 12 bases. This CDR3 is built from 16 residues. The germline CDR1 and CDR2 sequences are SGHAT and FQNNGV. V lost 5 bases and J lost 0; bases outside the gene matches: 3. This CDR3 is CASSPGLAGSTDTQYF. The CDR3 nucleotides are TGTGCCAGCAGCCCGGGACTAGCGGGCAGCACAGATACGCAGTATTTT.

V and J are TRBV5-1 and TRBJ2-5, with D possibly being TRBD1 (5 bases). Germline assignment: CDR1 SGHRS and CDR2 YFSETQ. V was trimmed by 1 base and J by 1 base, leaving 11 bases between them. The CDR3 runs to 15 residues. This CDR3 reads CASSLLGRAQETQYF. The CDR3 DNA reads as TGCGCCAGCAGCTTGTTGGGCAGGGCCCAAGAGACCCAGTACTTC.

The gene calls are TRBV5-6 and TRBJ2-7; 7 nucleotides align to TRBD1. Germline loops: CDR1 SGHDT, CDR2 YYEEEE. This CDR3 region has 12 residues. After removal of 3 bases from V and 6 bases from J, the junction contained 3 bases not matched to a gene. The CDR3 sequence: CASSSRQGEQYF. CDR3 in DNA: TGTGCCAGCAGCTCAAGACAGGGCGAGCAGTACTTC.

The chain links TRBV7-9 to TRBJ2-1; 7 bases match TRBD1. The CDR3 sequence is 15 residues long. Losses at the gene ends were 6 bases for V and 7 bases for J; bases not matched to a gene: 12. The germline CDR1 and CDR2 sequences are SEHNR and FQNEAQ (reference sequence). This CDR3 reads CASRGGTGLVNEQFF. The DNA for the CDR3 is TGTGCCAGCAGAGGGGGCACAGGGCTGGTTAATGAGCAGTTCTTC.

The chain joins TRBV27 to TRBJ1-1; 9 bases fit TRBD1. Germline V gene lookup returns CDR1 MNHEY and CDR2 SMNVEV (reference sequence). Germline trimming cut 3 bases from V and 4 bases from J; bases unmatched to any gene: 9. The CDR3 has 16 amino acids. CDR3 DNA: TGTGCCAGCAGTTTTGGAATAGGACAGGGGATCACTGAAGCTTTCTTT. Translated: CASSFGIGQGITEAFF.

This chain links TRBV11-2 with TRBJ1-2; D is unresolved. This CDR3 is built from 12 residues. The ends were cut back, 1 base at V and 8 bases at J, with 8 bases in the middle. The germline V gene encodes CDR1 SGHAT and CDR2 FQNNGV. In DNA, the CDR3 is TGTGCCAGCAGCTTAGCGGGAAGAGGCTACACCTTC. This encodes CASSLAGRGYTF.

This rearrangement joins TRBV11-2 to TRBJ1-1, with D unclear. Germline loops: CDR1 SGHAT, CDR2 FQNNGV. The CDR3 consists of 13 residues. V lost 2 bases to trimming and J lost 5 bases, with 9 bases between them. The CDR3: CASSLYRETEAFF. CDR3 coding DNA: TGTGCCAGCAGCTTATACCGGGAGACTGAAGCTTTCTTT.

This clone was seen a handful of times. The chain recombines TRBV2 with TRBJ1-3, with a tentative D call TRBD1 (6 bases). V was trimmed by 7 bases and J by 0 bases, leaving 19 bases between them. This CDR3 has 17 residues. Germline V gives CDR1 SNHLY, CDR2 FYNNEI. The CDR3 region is CASTPGGGTSSGNTIYF. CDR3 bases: TGTGCCAGCACTCCCGGGGGGGGCACCAGCTCTGGAAACACCATATATTTT.

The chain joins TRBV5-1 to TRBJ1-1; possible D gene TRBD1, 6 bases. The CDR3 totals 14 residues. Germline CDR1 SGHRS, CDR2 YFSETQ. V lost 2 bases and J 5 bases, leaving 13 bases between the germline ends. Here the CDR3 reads CASSLTRGQTEAFF. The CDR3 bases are TGCGCCAGCAGCTTAACCAGGGGCCAAACTGAAGCTTTCTTT.

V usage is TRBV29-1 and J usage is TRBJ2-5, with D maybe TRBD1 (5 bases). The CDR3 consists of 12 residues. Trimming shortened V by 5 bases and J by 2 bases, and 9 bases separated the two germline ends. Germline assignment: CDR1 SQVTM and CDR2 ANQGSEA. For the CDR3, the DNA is TGCAGCGTTCCCACAGGACAAGAGACCCAGTACTTC. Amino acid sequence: CSVPTGQETQYF.

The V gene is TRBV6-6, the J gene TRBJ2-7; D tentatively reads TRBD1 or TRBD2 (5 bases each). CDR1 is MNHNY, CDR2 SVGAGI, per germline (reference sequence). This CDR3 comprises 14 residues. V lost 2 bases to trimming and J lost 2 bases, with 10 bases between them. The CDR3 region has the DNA TGTGCCAGCAGTTACGGGCAGGGACCCTACGAGCAGTACTTC. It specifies CASSYGQGPYEQYF.

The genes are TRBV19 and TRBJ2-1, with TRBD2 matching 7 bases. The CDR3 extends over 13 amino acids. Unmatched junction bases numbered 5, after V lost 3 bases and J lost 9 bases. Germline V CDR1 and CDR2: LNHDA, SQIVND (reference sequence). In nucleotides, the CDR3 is TGTGCCAGTAGTATGACTAGCTTTGTTGAGCAGTTCTTC. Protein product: CASSMTSFVEQFF.

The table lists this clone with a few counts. CDR3 sequence (DNA): TGTGCCAGCAGCCAATCGACAGGGGTTAGGTCAAAACTGTTTTTT. This gives the protein CASSQSTGVRSKLFF. The chain carries TRBV4-2 and TRBJ1-4; 8 nucleotides agree with TRBD1. The length of the CDR3 is 15 residues. Trimming took 2 bases from V and 10 from J; bases not matched to a gene: 9. Germline CDR1 and CDR2: LGHNA and YNFKEQ.

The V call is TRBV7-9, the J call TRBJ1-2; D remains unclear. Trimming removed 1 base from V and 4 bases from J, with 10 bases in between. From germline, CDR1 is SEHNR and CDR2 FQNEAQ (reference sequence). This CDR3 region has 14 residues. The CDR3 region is CASSLGSYGYGYTF. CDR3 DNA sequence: TGTGCCAGCAGCTTAGGCAGCTACGGCTATGGCTACACCTTC.

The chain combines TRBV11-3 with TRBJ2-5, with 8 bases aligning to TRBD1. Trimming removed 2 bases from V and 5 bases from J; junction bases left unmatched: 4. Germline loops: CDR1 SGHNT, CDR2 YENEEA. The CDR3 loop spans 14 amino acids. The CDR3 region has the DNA TGTGCCAGCAGCTTACAGGGGGCCAGGGAGACCCAGTACTTC. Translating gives CASSLQGARETQYF.

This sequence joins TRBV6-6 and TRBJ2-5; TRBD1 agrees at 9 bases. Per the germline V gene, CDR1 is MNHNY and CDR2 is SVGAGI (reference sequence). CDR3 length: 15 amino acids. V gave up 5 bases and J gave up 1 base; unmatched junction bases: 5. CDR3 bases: TGTGCCAGCAGTGGGGGACAGGGCGCCCAAGAGACCCAGTACTTC. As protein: CASSGGQGAQETQYF.

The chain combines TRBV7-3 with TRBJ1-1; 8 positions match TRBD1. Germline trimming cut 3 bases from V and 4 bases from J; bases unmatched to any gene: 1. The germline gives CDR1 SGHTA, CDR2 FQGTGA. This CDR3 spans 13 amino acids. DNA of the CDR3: TGTGCCAGCAGCTTTGGACAGGGCACTGAAGCTTTCTTT. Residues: CASSFGQGTEAFF.

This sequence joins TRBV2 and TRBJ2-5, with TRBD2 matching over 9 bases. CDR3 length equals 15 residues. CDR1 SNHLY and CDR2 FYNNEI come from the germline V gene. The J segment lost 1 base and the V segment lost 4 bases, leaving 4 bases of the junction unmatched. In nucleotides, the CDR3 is TGTGCCAGCAGTGTTAAGGGACTAGCCCAAGAGACCCAGTACTTC. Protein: CASSVKGLAQETQYF.

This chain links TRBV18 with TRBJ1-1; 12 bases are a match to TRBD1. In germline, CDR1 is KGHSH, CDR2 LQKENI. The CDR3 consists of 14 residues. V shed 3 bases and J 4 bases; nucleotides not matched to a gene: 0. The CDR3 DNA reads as TGTGCCAGCTCACCGGGACAGGGGGCCACTGAAGCTTTCTTT. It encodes CASSPGQGATEAFF.

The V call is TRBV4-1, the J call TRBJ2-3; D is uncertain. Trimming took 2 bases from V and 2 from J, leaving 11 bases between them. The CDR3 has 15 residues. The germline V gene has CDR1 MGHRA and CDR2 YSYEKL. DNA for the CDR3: TGCGCCAGCAGCCAAAGTCCGAGCTTCACAGATACGCAGTATTTT. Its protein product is CASSQSPSFTDTQYF.

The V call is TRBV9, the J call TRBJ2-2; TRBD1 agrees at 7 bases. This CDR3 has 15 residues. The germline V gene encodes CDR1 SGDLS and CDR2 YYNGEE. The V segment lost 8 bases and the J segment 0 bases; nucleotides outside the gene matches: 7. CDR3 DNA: TGTGCCAGTGCTAGACAGGGTTCGAACACCGGGGAGCTGTTTTTT. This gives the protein CASARQGSNTGELFF.

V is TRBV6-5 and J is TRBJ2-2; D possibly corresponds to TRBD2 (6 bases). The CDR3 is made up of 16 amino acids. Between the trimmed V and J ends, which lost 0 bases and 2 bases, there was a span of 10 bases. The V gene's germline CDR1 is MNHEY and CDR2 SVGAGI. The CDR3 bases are TGTGCCAGCAGTTACTCGATGGGGGGAAACACCGGGGAGCTGTTTTTT. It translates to CASSYSMGGNTGELFF.

CDR3 sequence: CASSDLVGNTEAFF. For the CDR3, the DNA is TGTGCCAGCAGCGACCTGGTAGGGAACACTGAAGCTTTCTTT. The chain carries TRBV11-3 and TRBJ1-1; D is undetermined. The ends were cut back, 5 bases at V and 1 base at J, with 11 bases in the middle. The CDR3 spans 14 residues. The V gene's germline CDR1 is SGHNT and CDR2 YENEEA.

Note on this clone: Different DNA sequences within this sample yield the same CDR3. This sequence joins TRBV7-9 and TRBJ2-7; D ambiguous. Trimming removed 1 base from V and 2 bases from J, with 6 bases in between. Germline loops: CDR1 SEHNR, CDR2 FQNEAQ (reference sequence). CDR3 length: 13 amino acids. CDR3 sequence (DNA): TGTGCCAGCAGCTTAGGTCGCACCTACGAGCAGTACTTC. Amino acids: CASSLGRTYEQYF.

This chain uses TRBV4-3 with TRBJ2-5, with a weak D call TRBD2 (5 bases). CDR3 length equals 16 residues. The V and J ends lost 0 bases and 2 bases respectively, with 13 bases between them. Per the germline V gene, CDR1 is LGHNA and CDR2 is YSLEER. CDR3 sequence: CASSQDGRGWQETQYF. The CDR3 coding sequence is TGCGCCAGCAGCCAAGATGGCCGGGGATGGCAAGAGACCCAGTACTTC.

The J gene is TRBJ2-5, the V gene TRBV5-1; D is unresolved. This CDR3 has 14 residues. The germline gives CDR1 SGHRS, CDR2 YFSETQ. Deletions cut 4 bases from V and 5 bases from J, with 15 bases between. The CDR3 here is CASSMTGVGETQYF. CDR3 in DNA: TGCGCCAGCAGCATGACGGGTGTGGGGGAGACCCAGTACTTC.

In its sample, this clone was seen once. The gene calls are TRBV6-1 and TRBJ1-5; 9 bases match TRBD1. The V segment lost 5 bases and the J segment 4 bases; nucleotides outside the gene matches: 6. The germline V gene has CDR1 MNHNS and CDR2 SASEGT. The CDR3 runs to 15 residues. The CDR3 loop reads CASSPTGGLNQPQHF. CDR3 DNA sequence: TGTGCCAGCAGTCCAACAGGGGGCCTAAATCAGCCCCAGCATTTT.

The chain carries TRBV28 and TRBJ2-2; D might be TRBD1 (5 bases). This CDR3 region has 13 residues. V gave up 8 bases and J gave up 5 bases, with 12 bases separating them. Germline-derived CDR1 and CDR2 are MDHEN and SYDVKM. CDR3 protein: CASLNTGTGELFF. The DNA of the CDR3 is TGTGCCAGCCTTAACACAGGAACCGGGGAGCTGTTTTTT.

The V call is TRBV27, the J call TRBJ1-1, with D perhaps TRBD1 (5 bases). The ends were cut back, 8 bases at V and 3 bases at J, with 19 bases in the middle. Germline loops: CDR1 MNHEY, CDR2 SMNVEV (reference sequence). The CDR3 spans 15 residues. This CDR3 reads CASAPYGAGYTEAFF. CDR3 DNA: TGTGCCAGCGCCCCGTACGGGGCCGGATACACTGAAGCTTTCTTT.

CDR3 protein: CASSLSSGNTIYF. CDR3 DNA: TGTGCCAGCAGCTTAAGCTCTGGAAACACCATATATTTT. The genes are TRBV11-2 and TRBJ1-3; D gene unclear. The CDR3 runs to 13 residues. The V end lost 2 bases, the J end lost 0 bases, and 2 bases lay between the germline ends. Germline V CDR1 and CDR2: SGHAT, FQNNGV.